One sample yielded the 14 T cell receptor beta chains listed below, sequenced in a study of blood T cell repertoires in COVID-19. Data came from immunoSEQ multiplex PCR; TCRdb stores just in-frame clones and leaves some out. The data hold around 100,000 clones, with more than 80% observed a single time. Input material: peripheral blood. These receptors originate from a man between 45 and 60 years old with COVID-19, enrolled during active disease.

V gene TRBV5-8 combines with J gene TRBJ2-2; no clear D. The CDR3 runs 14 residues. V lost 4 bases, J lost 6 bases, and 13 bases lay in between. The germline V gene encodes CDR1 SGHTS and CDR2 YDEGEE. The CDR3 DNA reads as TGTGCCAGCAGCGCACCGGTTTTGGCCGGGGAGCTGTTTTTT. Amino acid sequence: CASSAPVLAGELFF.

V usage is TRBV23-1 and J usage is TRBJ2-7, with a possible D match to TRBD1 (5 bases). TRBV23-1 qualifies as an ORF whose function is uncertain. V lost 8 bases to trimming and J lost 7 bases, with 18 bases between them. CDR3 length: 13 amino acids. CDR3 coding DNA: TGCGCCAGCGCCCTTCCAGGGAAGAATGAGCAGTACTTC. Residues: CASALPGKNEQYF.

The CDR3 here is CASSQHKQGPLHF. The DNA for the CDR3 is TGTGCCAGCAGCCAACATAAACAGGGTCCCCTCCACTTT. V is TRBV3-1 (or the pseudogene TRBV3-2) and J is TRBJ1-6; possibly TRBD1 for D (6 bases). Trimming took 2 bases from V and 13 from J, leaving 12 bases between them. The CDR3 runs to 13 residues. Looked up from germline, CDR1 is LGHDT and CDR2 is YNNKEL (reference sequence).

V is TRBV7-6 and J is TRBJ2-2; D call uncertain. CDR3 length: 16 residues. CDR1 is SGHVS, CDR2 FNYEAQ, per germline. Trimming shortened V by 2 bases and J by 0 bases, and 10 bases separated the two germline ends. CDR3 sequence reads: CASSLSALSNTGELFF. CDR3 DNA: TGTGCCAGCAGCTTATCCGCACTATCGAACACCGGGGAGCTGTTTTTT.

CDR3 loop: CASSEPGAINSGNTIYF. CDR3 in DNA: TGTGCCAGCAGTGAACCAGGCGCCATCAACTCTGGAAACACCATATATTTT. This chain connects TRBV6-1 to TRBJ1-3; D ambiguous. Germline assignment: CDR1 MNHNS and CDR2 SASEGT. Trimming removed 2 bases at V and 0 bases at J, with 14 bases between. The CDR3 consists of 17 residues.

The rearrangement uses TRBV5-1 and TRBJ1-3, with D unclear. V was shortened by 1 base and J by 0 bases, with 8 bases between the two germline ends. The CDR3 contains 15 residues. Germline values: CDR1 SGHRS, CDR2 YFSETQ. CDR3 sequence: CASSLNAGSGNTIYF. CDR3 sequence (DNA): TGCGCCAGCAGCTTGAATGCCGGCTCTGGAAACACCATATATTTT.

V and J are TRBV4-1 and TRBJ1-2; TRBD1 matches at 8 bases. CDR1 and CDR2 from the germline V gene are MGHRA and YSYEKL. The trim removed 2 bases at V and 4 bases at J, leaving 9 bases unmatched. The CDR3 consists of 16 residues. The CDR3 spells CASSQWGSGGSYGYTF. The DNA for the CDR3 is TGCGCCAGCAGCCAATGGGGCTCAGGGGGCTCCTATGGCTACACCTTC.

The chain is built from TRBV7-9 and TRBJ1-5; D might be TRBD1 (6 bases). CDR1 SEHNR and CDR2 FQNEAQ come from the germline V gene (reference sequence). Trimming shortened V by 3 bases and J by 0 bases, and 12 bases separated the two germline ends. CDR3 size: 16 residues. The chain's CDR3 is CASSFGSGDSNQPQHF. The DNA of the CDR3 is TGTGCCAGCAGCTTCGGTTCAGGGGATAGCAATCAGCCCCAGCATTTT.

The count of this clone is one. This rearrangement joins TRBV9 to TRBJ1-4, with D possibly matching TRBD1 (5 bases). The CDR3 consists of 14 residues. V lost 3 bases to trimming and J lost 8 bases, with 14 bases between them. CDR1 and CDR2 from the germline V gene are SGDLS and YYNGEE. The CDR3 is CASSERVGGEKLFF. The CDR3 DNA is TGTGCCAGCAGCGAAAGGGTCGGGGGAGAAAAACTGTTTTTT.

V gene TRBV13 combines with J gene TRBJ1-2, with D possibly being TRBD1 (5 bases). V dropped 1 base and J dropped 5 bases, with 14 bases sitting between them. CDR3 size: 15 residues. Germline V gives CDR1 PRHDT, CDR2 FYEKMQ (reference sequence). The chain's CDR3 is CASSLVRGWGYGYTF. In nucleotides, the CDR3 is TGTGCCAGCAGCTTAGTTCGGGGGTGGGGATATGGCTACACCTTC.

This clone was observed a few times. The chain links TRBV5-1 to TRBJ1-4, with D possibly matching TRBD1 (5 bases). The germline V gene has CDR1 SGHRS and CDR2 YFSETQ. The V end was cut by 4 bases, the J end by 5 bases, with 15 bases between. The CDR3 consists of 15 residues. CDR3 DNA sequence: TGCGCCAGCAGCCCGGACATCGGGCGAAATGAAAAACTGTTTTTT. This encodes CASSPDIGRNEKLFF.

The chain joins TRBV7-6 to TRBJ1-4, with 7 positions matching TRBD1. Trimming cost V 4 bases and J 0 bases; bases outside gene matches: 5. Germline CDR1 and CDR2: SGHVS and FNYEAQ. The CDR3 has 16 residues. The CDR3 sequence is CASSSGQATTNEKLFF. The DNA for the CDR3 is TGTGCCAGCAGCTCCGGACAGGCTACAACTAATGAAAAACTGTTTTTT. The variable domain in full, with the rest retrieved from reference TRBV7-6 and TRBJ1-4, is GAGVSQSPRYKVTKRGQDVALRCDPISGHVSLYWYRQALGQGPEFLTYFNYEAQQDKSGLPNDRFSAERPEGSISTLTIQRTEQRDSAMYRCASSSGQATTNEKLFFGSGTQLSVL.

V gene TRBV5-1 combines with J gene TRBJ2-5, with 12 bases matching TRBD2. This CDR3 spans 17 amino acids. CDR1 is SGHRS and CDR2 is YFSETQ in the germline V gene. The V gene end was trimmed by 0 bases and the J gene end by 4 bases; junction bases not matched to a gene: 7. For the CDR3, the DNA is TGCGCCAGCAGCTTGGGACTAGCGGGGGCCGAGCTAGAGACCCAGTACTTC. Translation gives CASSLGLAGAELETQYF.

This chain connects TRBV3-1 (or the pseudogene TRBV3-2) to TRBJ1-1; D call uncertain. The germline V and J ends were trimmed by 5 bases and 6 bases, with 13 bases remaining between them. Looked up from germline, CDR1 is LGHDT and CDR2 is YNNKEL (reference sequence). The CDR3 has 13 amino acids. CDR3: CASSSDLEAEAFF. The CDR3 bases are TGTGCCAGCAGCTCGGACCTGGAGGCTGAAGCTTTCTTT.